The rows below give T cell receptor beta chains drawn from one sample of a study of cytomegalovirus exposure and HLA in healthy donors. The protocol was immunoSEQ multiplex PCR, while the TCRdb copy is restricted to in-frame clones and leaves out a portion. The table lists some 86,000 clones, 93% of them singletons. The sequencing input was PBMCs. The source is a young woman in good health and CMV-seronegative. Both conserved end residues are part of each CDR3.

j_gene	v_gene	CDR3aa
TRBJ2-5	TRBV7-2	CASSLPGPYQETQYF
TRBJ2-5	TRBV28	CVSSFKETQYF
TRBJ1-1	TRBV7-9	CASSLRGPEAFF
TRBJ1-1	TRBV6-5	CATQSGQLDRRAFF
TRBJ2-3	TRBV9	CASSVVGGRTTDTQYF
TRBJ1-1	TRBV6-4	CASSDSGRTGEAFF
TRBJ2-7	TRBV5-6	CASSLAGTGSYEQYF
TRBJ2-7	TRBV30	CAWRERPGLGSYEQYF
TRBJ2-1	TRBV5-6	CASSLAGGQRNEQFF
TRBJ2-5	TRBV5-4	CASKLGGASETQYF
TRBJ1-4	TRBV30	CAWSSGTGNEKLFF
TRBJ1-1	TRBV2	CAGAIEAHTEAFF
TRBJ2-3	TRBV11-2	CASSLDLGSGSTDTQYF
TRBJ1-4	TRBV18	CASSPLQGTTNEKLFF
TRBJ2-1	TRBV9	CASGIEGGPYNEQFF
TRBJ2-1	TRBV2	CASMASGGASYNEQFF
TRBJ1-1	TRBV5-1	CASSPDGTDTEAFF
TRBJ2-7	TRBV19	CASSMGLAGESYEQYF
TRBJ2-3	TRBV5-1	CASSLAGLVTDTQYF
TRBJ1-1	TRBV4-2	CASSQGSGAMNTEAFF
TRBJ1-5	TRBV11-2	CASSPGTANQPQHF
TRBJ1-2	TRBV13	CASSSPGGGLGYTF
TRBJ1-1	TRBV6-6	CASSYSDRVKAFF
TRBJ1-1	TRBV15	CATSRDRNRIGPEAFF
TRBJ1-5	TRBV6-1	CASSVGTQVNQPQHF
TRBJ1-2	TRBV15	CATSPGGVGVPYGYTF
TRBJ2-3	TRBV4-3	CASSQAAMTAPSTDTQYF
TRBJ2-2	TRBV6-6	CASSYFSGELFF
TRBJ2-5	TRBV5-1	CASSLGQGEGETQYF
TRBJ2-7	TRBV27	CASSLSMSRGSGGLSSYEQYF
TRBJ2-5	TRBV6-1	CASSGPGQGSETQYF
TRBJ1-1	TRBV5-4	CASSPDRGGRTEAFF
TRBJ2-3	TRBV5-5	CASSWRDTQYF